The clone carrying this T cell receptor beta chain was seen only a few times. TCRdb independently ran MiXCR on the 5' RACE reads; one entry per CDR3 protein. The table records around 450,000 distinct CDR3 sequences, roughly 20% of them present only once. Germline V gives CDR1 MNHEY, CDR2 SVGAGI. CDR3 length: 17 residues. V was shortened by 0 bases and J by 4 bases, with 15 bases between the two germline ends. The data derive from a study of T-cell memory formation after mild COVID-19. The J gene is TRBJ2-2, the V gene TRBV6-5; maybe TRBD1 (5 bases). The specimen sequenced was PBMCs or a T cell subset sorted from them (not recorded which). The TCR comes from an adult woman who had mild COVID-19 (a few samples of this study predate the infection). Cell type and time point are not known. DNA of the CDR3: TGTGCCAGCAGTTACTCCGCCCCGACAGATCGCACCGGGGAGCTGTTTTTT. Amino acids: CASSYSAPTDRTGELFF.